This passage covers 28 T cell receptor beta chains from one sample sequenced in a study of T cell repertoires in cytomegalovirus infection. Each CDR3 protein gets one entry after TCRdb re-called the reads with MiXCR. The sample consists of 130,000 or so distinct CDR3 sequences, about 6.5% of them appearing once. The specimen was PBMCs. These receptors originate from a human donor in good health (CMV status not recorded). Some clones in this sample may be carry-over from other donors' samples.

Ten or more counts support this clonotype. DNA of the CDR3: TGTGCCAGCAGCTTAGGGATCCGTAGCGGTCGCAATGAGCAGTTCTTC. Encoded protein: CASSLGIRSGRNEQFF. The chain is built from TRBV11-2 and TRBJ2-1; TRBD2 is a possible D gene (6 bases). CDR3 size: 16 residues. CDR1 SGHAT and CDR2 FQNNGV come from the germline V gene. The V and J ends lost 1 base and 6 bases respectively, with 16 bases between them.

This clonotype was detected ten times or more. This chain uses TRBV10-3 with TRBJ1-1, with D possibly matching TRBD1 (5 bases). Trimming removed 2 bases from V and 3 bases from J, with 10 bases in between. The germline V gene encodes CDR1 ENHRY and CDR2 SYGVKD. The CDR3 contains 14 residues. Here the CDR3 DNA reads TGTGCCATCAGTGAGCACATAGGGGACACTGAAGCTTTCTTT. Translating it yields CAISEHIGDTEAFF.

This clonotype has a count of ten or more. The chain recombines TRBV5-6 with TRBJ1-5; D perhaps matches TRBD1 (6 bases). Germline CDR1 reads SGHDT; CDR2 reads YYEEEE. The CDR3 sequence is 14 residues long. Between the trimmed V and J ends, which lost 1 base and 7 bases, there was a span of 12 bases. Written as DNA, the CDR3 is TGTGCCAGCAGCTTGAGGGGGTTTCGGCAGCCCCAGCATTTT. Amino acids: CASSLRGFRQPQHF.

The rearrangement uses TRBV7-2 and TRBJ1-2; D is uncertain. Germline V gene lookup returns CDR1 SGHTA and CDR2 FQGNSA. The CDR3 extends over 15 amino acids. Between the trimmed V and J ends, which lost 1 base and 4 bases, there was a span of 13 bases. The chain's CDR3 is CASSLVAGTGYGYTF. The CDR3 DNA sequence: TGTGCCAGCAGCTTAGTCGCCGGCACCGGCTATGGCTACACCTTC.

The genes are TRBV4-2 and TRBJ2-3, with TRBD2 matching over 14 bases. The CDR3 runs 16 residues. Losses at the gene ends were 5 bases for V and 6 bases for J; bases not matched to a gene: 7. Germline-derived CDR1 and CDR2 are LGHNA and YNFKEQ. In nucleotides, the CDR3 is TGTGCCAGCAGCTCTCGGACTAGCGGGGGGCTTGATACGCAGTATTTT. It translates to CASSSRTSGGLDTQYF.

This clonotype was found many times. In nucleotides, the CDR3 is TGTGCCAGCAGCTCTAACAAGGTTCAGCCCCAGCATTTT. This sequence encodes CASSSNKVQPQHF. The chain links TRBV7-2 to TRBJ1-5; D is uncertain. V lost 4 bases and J 6 bases, leaving 10 bases between the germline ends. Germline loops: CDR1 SGHTA, CDR2 FQGNSA. There are 13 residues in the CDR3. The full variable domain, completed using reference TRBV7-2 and TRBJ1-5, is GAGVSQSPSNKVTEKGKDVELRCDPISGHTALYWYRQSLGQGLEFLIYFQGNSAPDKSGLPSDRFSAERTGGSVSTLTIQRTQQEDSAVYLCASSSNKVQPQHFGDGTRLSIL.

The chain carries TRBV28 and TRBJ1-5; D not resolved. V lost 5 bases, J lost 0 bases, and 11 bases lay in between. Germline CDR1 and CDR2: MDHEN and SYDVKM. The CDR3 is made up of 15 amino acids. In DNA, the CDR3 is TGTGCCAGCAGTCTACCGGGCCCTAGCAATCAGCCCCAGCATTTT. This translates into CASSLPGPSNQPQHF.

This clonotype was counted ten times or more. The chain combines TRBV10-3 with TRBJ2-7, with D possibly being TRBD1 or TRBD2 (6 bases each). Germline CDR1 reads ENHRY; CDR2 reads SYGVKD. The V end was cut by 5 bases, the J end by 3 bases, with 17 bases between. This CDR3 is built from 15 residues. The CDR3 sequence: CAISPKGGPNYEQYF. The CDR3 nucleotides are TGTGCCATCAGTCCCAAGGGGGGCCCAAACTACGAGCAGTACTTC.

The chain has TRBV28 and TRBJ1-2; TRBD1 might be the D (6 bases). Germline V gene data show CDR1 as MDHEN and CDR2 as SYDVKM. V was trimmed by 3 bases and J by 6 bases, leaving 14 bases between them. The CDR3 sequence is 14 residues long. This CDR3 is CASSFVTGKDGYTF. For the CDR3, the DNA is TGTGCCAGCAGTTTCGTTACAGGGAAGGATGGCTACACCTTC.

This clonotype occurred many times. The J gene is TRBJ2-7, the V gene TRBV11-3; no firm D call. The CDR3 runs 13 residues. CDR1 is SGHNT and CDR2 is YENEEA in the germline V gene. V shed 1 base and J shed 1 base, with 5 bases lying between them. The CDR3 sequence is CASSLGASYEQYF. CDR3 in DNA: TGTGCCAGCAGCTTAGGGGCTTCCTACGAGCAGTACTTC. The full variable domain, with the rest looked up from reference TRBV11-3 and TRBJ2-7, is EAGVVQSPRYKIIEKKQPVAFWCNPISGHNTLYWYLQNLGQGPELLIRYENEEAVDDSQLPKDRFSAERLKGVDSTLKIQPAELGDSAVYLCASSLGASYEQYFGPGTRLTVT.

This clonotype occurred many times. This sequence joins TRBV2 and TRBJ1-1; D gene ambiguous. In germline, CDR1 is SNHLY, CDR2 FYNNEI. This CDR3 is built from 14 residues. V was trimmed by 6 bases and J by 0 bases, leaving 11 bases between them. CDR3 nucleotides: TGTGCCAGCAGCTTTACAGCGATGAACACTGAAGCTTTCTTT. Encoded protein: CASSFTAMNTEAFF.

CDR3 bases: TGTGCCAGCAGCATCGGGACACTGATGAACACTGAAGCTTTCTTT. Protein sequence: CASSIGTLMNTEAFF. V usage is TRBV11-2 and J usage is TRBJ1-1; TRBD1 might be the D (6 bases). This CDR3 comprises 15 residues. Between the trimmed V and J ends, which lost 5 bases and 0 bases, there was a span of 13 bases. Germline V CDR1 and CDR2: SGHAT, FQNNGV.

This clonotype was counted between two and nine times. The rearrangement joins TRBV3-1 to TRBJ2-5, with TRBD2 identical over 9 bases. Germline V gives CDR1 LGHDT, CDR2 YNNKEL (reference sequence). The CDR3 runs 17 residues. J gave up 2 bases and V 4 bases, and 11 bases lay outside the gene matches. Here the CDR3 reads CASSLSLLAGRQETQYF. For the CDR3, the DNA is TGTGCCAGCAGCCTGAGTTTGCTAGCGGGGCGGCAAGAGACCCAGTACTTC.

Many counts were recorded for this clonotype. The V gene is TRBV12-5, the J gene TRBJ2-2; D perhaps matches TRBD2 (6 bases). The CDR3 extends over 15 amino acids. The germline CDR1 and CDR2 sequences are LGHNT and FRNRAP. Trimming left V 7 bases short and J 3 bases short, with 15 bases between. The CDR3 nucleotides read TGTGCTAGTGTCCTACCGGGACTTTACACCGGGGAGCTGTTTTTT. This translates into CASVLPGLYTGELFF. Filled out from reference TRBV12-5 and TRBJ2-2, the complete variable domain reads DARVTQTPRHKVTEMGQEVTMRCQPILGHNTVFWYRQTMMQGLELLAYFRNRAPLDDSGMPKDRFSAEMPDATLATLKIQPSEPRDSAVYFCASVLPGLYTGELFFGEGSRLTVL.

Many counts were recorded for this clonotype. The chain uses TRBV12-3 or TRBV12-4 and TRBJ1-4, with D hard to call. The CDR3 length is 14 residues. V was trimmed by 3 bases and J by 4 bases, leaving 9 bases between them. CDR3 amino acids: CASSFRVNNEKLFF. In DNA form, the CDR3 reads TGTGCCAGCAGTTTTAGGGTGAATAATGAAAAACTGTTTTTT.

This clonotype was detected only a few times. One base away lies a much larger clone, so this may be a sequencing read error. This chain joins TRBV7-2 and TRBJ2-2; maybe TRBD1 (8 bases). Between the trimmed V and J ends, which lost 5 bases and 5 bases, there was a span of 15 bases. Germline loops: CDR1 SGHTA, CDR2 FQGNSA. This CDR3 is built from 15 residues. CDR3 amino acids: CTSSRGQGGTGELFF. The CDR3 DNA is TGTACCAGCAGCCGCGGACAGGGAGGGACCGGGGAGCTGTTTTTT.

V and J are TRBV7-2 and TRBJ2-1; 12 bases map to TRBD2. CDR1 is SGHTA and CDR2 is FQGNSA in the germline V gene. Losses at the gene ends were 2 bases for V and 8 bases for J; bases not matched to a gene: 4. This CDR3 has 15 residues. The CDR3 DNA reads TGTGCCAGCAGCTTACTAGCGGGGGGGCCTTATGAGCAGTTCTTC. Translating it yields CASSLLAGGPYEQFF.

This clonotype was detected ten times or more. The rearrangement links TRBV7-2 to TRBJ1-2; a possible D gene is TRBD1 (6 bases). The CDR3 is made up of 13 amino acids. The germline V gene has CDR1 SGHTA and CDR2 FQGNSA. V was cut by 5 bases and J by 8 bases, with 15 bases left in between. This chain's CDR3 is CASSPGAGRGYTF. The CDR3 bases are TGTGCCAGCAGCCCAGGGGCCGGGAGGGGCTACACCTTC.

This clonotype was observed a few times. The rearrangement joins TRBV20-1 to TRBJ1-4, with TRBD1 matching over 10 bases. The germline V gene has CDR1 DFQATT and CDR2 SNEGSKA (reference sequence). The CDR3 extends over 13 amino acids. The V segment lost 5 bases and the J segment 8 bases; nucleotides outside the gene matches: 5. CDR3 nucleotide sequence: TGCAGTGCTCGGGGACAGGGGTTCGAAAAACTGTTTTTT. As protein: CSARGQGFEKLFF.

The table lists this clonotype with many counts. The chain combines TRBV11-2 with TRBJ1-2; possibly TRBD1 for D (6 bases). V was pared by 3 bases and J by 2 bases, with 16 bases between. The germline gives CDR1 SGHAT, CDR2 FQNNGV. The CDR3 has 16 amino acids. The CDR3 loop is CASSLASGARNYGYTF. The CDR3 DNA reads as TGTGCCAGCAGCTTGGCCTCGGGGGCGCGAAACTATGGCTACACCTTC.

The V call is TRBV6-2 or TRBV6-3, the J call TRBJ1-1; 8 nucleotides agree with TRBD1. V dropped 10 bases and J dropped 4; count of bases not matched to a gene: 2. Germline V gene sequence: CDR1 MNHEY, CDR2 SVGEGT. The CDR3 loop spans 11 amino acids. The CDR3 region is CAIGQGTEAFF. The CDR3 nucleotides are TGTGCCATCGGACAGGGCACTGAAGCTTTCTTT.

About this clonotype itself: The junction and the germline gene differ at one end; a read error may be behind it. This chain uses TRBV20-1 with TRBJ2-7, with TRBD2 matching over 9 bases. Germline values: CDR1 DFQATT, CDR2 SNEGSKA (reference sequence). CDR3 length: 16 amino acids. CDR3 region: CSARDRLSGGMYGQYF. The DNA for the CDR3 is TGCAGTGCTAGAGACCGTCTAAGCGGGGGGATGTACGGGCAGTACTTC.

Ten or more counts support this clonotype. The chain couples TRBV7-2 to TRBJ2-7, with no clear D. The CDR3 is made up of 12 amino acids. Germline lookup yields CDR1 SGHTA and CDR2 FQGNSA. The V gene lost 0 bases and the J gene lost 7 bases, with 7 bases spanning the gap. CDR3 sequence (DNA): TGTGCCAGCAGCTTAGCTGTAACGGAGCAGTACTTC. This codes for CASSLAVTEQYF.

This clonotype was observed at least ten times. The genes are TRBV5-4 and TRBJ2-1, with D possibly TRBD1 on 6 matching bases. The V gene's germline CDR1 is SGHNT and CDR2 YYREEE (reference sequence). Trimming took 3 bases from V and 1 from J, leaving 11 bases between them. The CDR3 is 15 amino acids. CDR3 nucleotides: TGTGCCAGCAGCTGGAGGACAGTTTCCTACAATGAGCAGTTCTTC. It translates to CASSWRTVSYNEQFF. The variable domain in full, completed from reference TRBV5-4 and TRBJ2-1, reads ETGVTQSPTHLIKTRGQQVTLRCSSQSGHNTVSWYQQALGQGPQFIFQYYREEENGRGNFPPRFSGLQFPNYSSELNVNALELDDSALYLCASSWRTVSYNEQFFGPGTRLTVL.

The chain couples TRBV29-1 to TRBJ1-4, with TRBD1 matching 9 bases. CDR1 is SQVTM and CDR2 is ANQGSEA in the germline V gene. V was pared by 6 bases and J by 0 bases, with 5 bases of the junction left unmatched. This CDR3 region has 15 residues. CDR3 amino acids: CSVGQGGSTNEKLFF. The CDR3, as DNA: TGCAGCGTGGGACAGGGAGGTTCAACTAATGAAAAACTGTTTTTT.

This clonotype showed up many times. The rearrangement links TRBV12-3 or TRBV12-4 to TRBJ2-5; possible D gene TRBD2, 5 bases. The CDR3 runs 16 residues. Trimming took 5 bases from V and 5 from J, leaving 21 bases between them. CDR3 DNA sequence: TGTGCCAGCAGTGCCCTCCGGGATCCCGATATGGAGACCCAGTACTTC. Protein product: CASSALRDPDMETQYF.

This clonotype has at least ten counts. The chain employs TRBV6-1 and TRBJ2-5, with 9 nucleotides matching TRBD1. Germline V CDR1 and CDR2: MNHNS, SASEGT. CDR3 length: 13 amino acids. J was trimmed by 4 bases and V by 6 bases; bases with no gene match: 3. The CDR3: CASRTTGGETQYF. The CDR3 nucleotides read TGTGCCAGCAGGACGACAGGGGGAGAGACCCAGTACTTC.

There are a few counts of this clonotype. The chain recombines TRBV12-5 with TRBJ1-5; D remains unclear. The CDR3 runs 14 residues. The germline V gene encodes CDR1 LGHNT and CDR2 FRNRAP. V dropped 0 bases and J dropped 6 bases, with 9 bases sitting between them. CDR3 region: CASGLVLGSQPQHF. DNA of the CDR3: TGTGCTAGTGGTTTGGTACTGGGAAGTCAGCCCCAGCATTTT.